These 13 T cell receptor beta chains were all obtained from the same sample, sequenced in a study of cytomegalovirus exposure and HLA in healthy donors. The PCR contained 60 Vbeta and 13 Jbeta primers. Method: immunoSEQ multiplex PCR; TCRdb's copy keeps in-frame clones and lacks some. The sample includes roughly 230,000 clones, around 90% of them seen just once. The sequencing sample was made of PBMCs. These receptors were obtained from a girl aged 2 to 10 in good health and CMV-seronegative.

The chain recombines TRBV5-1 with TRBJ2-1, with TRBD2 matching over 11 bases. The J segment lost 7 bases and the V segment lost 2 bases, leaving 2 bases of the junction unmatched. CDR1 is SGHRS and CDR2 is YFSETQ in the germline V gene. The CDR3 consists of 14 residues. The CDR3 loop reads CASSFSGGANEQFF. CDR3 sequence (DNA): TGCGCCAGCAGCTTTAGCGGGGGGGCTAATGAGCAGTTCTTC.

The V call is TRBV5-4, the J call TRBJ2-5, with TRBD1 identical over 10 bases. The junction had 11 bases not matched to a gene; V was cut back by 4 bases and J by 5 bases. This CDR3 has 16 amino acids. Per the germline V gene, CDR1 is SGHNT and CDR2 is YYREEE (reference sequence). CDR3 bases: TGTGCCAGCAGCCAAATAAAGGGACAGGGGATGGAGACCCAGTACTTC. Residues: CASSQIKGQGMETQYF.

This chain connects TRBV9 to TRBJ1-6, with a tentative D call TRBD1 (6 bases). CDR1 and CDR2 (germline): SGDLS, YYNGEE. The V end lost 4 bases, the J end lost 7 bases, and 12 bases lay between the germline ends. The CDR3 runs 14 residues. The CDR3 DNA follows: TGTGCCAGCAGCTACAGGGAAGGCAATTCACCCCTCCACTTT. As protein: CASSYREGNSPLHF.

About this clone itself: The same CDR3 also results from other DNA sequences found in this sample. This chain connects TRBV5-1 to TRBJ2-7; TRBD1 might be the D (5 bases). Trimming took 0 bases from V and 2 from J, leaving 9 bases between them. Germline CDR1 SGHRS, CDR2 YFSETQ. This CDR3 comprises 14 residues. The CDR3 is CASSLGQGPYEQYF. Here the CDR3 DNA reads TGCGCCAGCAGCTTGGGGCAGGGCCCCTACGAGCAGTACTTC.

V gene TRBV7-9 combines with J gene TRBJ2-2; tentatively, D is TRBD1 (6 bases). The CDR3 is made up of 16 amino acids. The germline CDR1 and CDR2 sequences are SEHNR and FQNEAQ (reference sequence). V shed 5 bases and J shed 10 bases, with 23 bases lying between them. The CDR3 sequence: CASSHPPDRLSPELFF. The CDR3 nucleotides read TGTGCCAGCAGCCACCCTCCGGACAGACTCTCACCGGAGCTGTTTTTT.

This clone was counted only a few times. The rearrangement links TRBV27 to TRBJ1-2; TRBD1 matches at 7 bases. Looked up from germline, CDR1 is MNHEY and CDR2 is SMNVEV (reference sequence). Germline trimming cut 5 bases from V and 6 bases from J; bases unmatched to any gene: 6. The CDR3 spans 13 residues. The CDR3 DNA is TGTGCCAGCAGTCCGACAGGGTTCGATGGCTACACCTTC. Translated: CASSPTGFDGYTF.

The gene calls are TRBV23-1 and TRBJ2-2; weak D call: TRBD1 (5 bases). TRBV23-1 is given ORF status, its function remaining uncertain. The CDR3 loop spans 18 amino acids. Trimming left V 2 bases short and J 1 base short, with 17 bases between. CDR3 sequence (DNA): TGCGCCAGCAGTCAAAAAGGCCCGGCAGGGCTGAACACCGGGGAGCTGTTTTTT. Its translation: CASSQKGPAGLNTGELFF.

V usage is TRBV4-1 and J usage is TRBJ2-5; D is ambiguous. The last part of the DNA fits TRBJ2-7 better; the J call may be wrong. CDR1 and CDR2 (germline): MGHRA, YSYEKL. There are 13 residues in the CDR3. In DNA, the CDR3 is TGCGCCAGCAGCCTAGTAAGCTCCTACGAGCAGTACTTC. The encoded protein is CASSLVSSYEQYF.

The J gene is TRBJ2-5, the V gene TRBV20-1; maybe TRBD2 (5 bases). The CDR3 has 11 amino acids. Per the germline V gene, CDR1 is DFQATT and CDR2 is SNEGSKA (reference sequence). V was trimmed by 1 base and J by 7 bases, leaving 7 bases between them. Here the CDR3 DNA reads TGCAGTGCTAGAGTAGGAGGGACCCAGTACTTC. Protein product: CSARVGGTQYF.

This clone has only one observation. V gene TRBV19 combines with J gene TRBJ2-5; D uncertain. The CDR3 is 13 amino acids. With 4 bases removed from V and 4 bases from J, the gap between germline ends came to 10 bases. The germline gives CDR1 LNHDA, CDR2 SQIVND (reference sequence). CDR3 residues: CASSNPSSETQYF. The DNA of the CDR3 is TGTGCCAGTAGTAATCCTTCGTCAGAGACCCAGTACTTC. Based on the CDR3 plus reference TRBV19 and TRBJ2-5, the full variable domain is DGGITQSPKYLFRKEGQNVTLSCEQNLNHDAMYWYRQDPGQGLRLIYYSQIVNDFQKGDIAEGYSVSREKKESFPLTVTSAQKNPTAFYLCASSNPSSETQYFGPGTRLLVL.

The chain combines TRBV7-8 with TRBJ2-2; maybe TRBD2 (6 bases). The CDR3 runs to 16 residues. Trimming shortened V by 0 bases and J by 5 bases, and 13 bases separated the two germline ends. In germline, CDR1 is SGHVS, CDR2 FQNEAQ. The CDR3 reads CASSLAPAGWTGELFF. CDR3 nucleotide sequence: TGTGCCAGCAGCTTAGCGCCGGCGGGGTGGACCGGGGAGCTGTTTTTT.

V is TRBV10-3 and J is TRBJ2-7, with TRBD2 as a possible D gene (7 bases). Per the germline V gene, CDR1 is ENHRY and CDR2 is SYGVKD. The CDR3 has 13 residues. The germline V and J ends were trimmed by 0 bases and 6 bases, with 9 bases remaining between them. The CDR3 reads CAISESGGPEQYF. The DNA of the CDR3 is TGTGCCATCAGTGAGTCGGGGGGGCCCGAGCAGTACTTC.

DNA of the CDR3: TGTGCCTGGGATACAGGATTGAATTCACCCCTCCACTTT. Its protein product is CAWDTGLNSPLHF. The V call is TRBV30, the J call TRBJ1-6; TRBD1 might be the D (5 bases). This CDR3 contains 13 residues. Germline CDR1 is GTSNPN and CDR2 is SVGIG (reference sequence). V was clipped by 5 bases and J by 7 bases, with 12 bases between them.